This TCR beta chain was obtained from a study of T cells in Graves' hyperthyroidism and ophthalmopathy. Across the whole study: Specimen type is peripheral blood, collected at initial diagnosis prior to any treatment.

Trimming stripped 6 bases from V and 6 bases from J, with 9 bases between. CDR1 and CDR2 (germline): KGHSH, LQKENI. The CDR3 contains 12 residues. General study findings and limits: Ophthalmopathy was identified by the model a median about six months ahead of onset.

This clonotype was counted ten times or more. The antigen remains unidentified. Graves' hyperthyroidism qualified as stable when ophthalmopathy did not progress within 18 months. Diagnosis relied on clinical symptoms, serum thyroxine and TRAb, thyroid ultrasound and orbital computed tomography. RNA transcripts were the template for amplifying TCR beta CDR3 regions. The TCR CDR3 first-round RT-PCR relied on the HTBI primer set. TCRdb passed the multiplex PCR reads through MiXCR, listing each CDR3 protein once. The sample contains around 690,000 distinct CDR3 sequences, 17% of which appear only once. The V call is TRBV18, the J call TRBJ2-1, with D tentatively TRBD2 (5 bases). The receptor was derived from a man aged 50-60 years with Graves' hyperthyroidism. The sequenced material came from blood. The CDR3 coding sequence is TGTGCCAGCTCTCTCGGGATCAATGAGCAGTTCTTC. Amino acids: CASSLGINEQFF.